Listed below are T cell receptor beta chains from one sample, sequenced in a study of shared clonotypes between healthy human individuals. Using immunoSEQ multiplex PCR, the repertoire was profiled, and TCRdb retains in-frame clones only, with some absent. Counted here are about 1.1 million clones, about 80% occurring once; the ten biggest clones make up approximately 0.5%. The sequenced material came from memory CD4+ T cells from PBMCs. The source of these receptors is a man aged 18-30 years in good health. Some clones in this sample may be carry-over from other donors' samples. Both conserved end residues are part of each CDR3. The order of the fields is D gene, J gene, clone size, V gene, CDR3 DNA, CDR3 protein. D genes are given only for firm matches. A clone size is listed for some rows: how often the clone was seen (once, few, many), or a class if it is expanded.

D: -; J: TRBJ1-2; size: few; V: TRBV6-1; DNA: TGTGCCAGCGAAGGGCCATCCTCTGGCTACACCTTC; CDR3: CASEGPSSGYTF
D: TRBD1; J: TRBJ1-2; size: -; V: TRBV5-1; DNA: TGCGCCAGCAGCCCTCAGGGGGCCTCTGGCTACACCTTC; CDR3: CASSPQGASGYTF
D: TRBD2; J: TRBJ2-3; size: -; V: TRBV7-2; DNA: TGTGCCAGCAGCGGACAAGCGGGAGGACGCACAGATACGCAGTATTTT; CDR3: CASSGQAGGRTDTQYF
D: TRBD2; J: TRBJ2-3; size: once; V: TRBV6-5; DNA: TGTGCCAGCAGTTACGCAGCGGGAGAGGATACGCAGTATTTT; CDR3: CASSYAAGEDTQYF
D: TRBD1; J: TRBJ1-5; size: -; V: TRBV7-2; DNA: TGTGCCAGCAGCCCAAACGCTGGTGCAGGGGGCTATCAGCCCCAGCATTTT; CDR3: CASSPNAGAGGYQPQHF
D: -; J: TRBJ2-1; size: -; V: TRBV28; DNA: TGTGCCAGCAAGCGGGCGGGACTCACGGGCGATGAGCAGTTCTTC; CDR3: CASKRAGLTGDEQFF
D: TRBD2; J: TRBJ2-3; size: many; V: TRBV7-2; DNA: TGTGCCAGCAGCGTGACTAGCCCAGATACGCAGTATTTT; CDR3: CASSVTSPDTQYF
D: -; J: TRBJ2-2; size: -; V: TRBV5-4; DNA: TGTGCCAGCAGCTTGAGCCAGTTGAACACCGGGGAGCTGTTTTTT; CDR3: CASSLSQLNTGELFF
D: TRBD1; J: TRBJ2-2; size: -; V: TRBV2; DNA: TGTGCCAGCACAGGGGGCGCCGGGACCGGGGAGCTGTTTTTT; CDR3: CASTGGAGTGELFF
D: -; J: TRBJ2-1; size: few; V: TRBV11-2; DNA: TGTGCCAGCAGCTTAGACGGGACCTACAATGAGCAGTTCTTC; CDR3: CASSLDGTYNEQFF
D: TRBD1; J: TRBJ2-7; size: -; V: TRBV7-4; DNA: TGTGCCAGCAGCTTTTTCGGACAGGGGCGGAACGAGCAGTACTTC; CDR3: CASSFFGQGRNEQYF
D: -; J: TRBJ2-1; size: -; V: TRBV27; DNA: TGTGCCAGCAGCCTTATTTCGGGGTTGGTCAATGAGCAGTTCTTC; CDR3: CASSLISGLVNEQFF
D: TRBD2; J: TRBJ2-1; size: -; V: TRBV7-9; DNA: TGTGCCAGCAGCGAACGTCAACCAGGGAGGGGCCAGTTCTTC; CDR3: CASSERQPGRGQFF
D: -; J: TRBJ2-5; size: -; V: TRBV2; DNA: TGTGCCAGCAGTCTAGGGGGGGGGACAGTACAAGAGACCCAGTACTTC; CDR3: CASSLGGGTVQETQYF
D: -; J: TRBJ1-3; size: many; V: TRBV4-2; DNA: TGTGCCAGCAGCCAAGGTACCAGCTCTGGAAACACCATATATTTT; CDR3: CASSQGTSSGNTIYF
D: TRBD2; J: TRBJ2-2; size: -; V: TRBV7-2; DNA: TGTGCCAGCAGCTCCCTGAGCGGGAGGACCGGGGAGCTGTTTTTT; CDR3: CASSSLSGRTGELFF
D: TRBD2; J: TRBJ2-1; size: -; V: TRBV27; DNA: TGTGCCAGCAGTGAAACCGGGACTAGTCGGTTCTTC; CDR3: CASSETGTSRFF
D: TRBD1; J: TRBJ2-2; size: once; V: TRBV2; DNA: TGTGCCAGCAGCGGACAGGGGAACACCGGGGAGCTGTTTTTT; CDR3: CASSGQGNTGELFF
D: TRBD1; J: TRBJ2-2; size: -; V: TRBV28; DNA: TGTGCCAGCAGTTCAGTGGACAGGGAATTGGACGGGGAGCTGTTTTTT; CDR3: CASSSVDRELDGELFF
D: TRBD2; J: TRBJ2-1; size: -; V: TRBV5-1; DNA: TGCGCCAGCAGCTTAAATTTAGCGGGAGCGTACAATGAGCAGTTCTTC; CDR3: CASSLNLAGAYNEQFF
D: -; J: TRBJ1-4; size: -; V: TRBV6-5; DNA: TGTGCCAGCAGTTACGGGATCGCAGGTGAAAAACTGTTTTTT; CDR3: CASSYGIAGEKLFF
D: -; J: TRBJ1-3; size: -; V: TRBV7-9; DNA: TGTGCCAGCAGTCCCTCGTACGTCAGCTCTGGAAACACCATATATTTT; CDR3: CASSPSYVSSGNTIYF
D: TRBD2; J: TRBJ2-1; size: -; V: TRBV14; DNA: TGTGCCAGCAGCCAAGACCGCGGGAGGTTCTACAATGAGCAGTTCTTC; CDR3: CASSQDRGRFYNEQFF
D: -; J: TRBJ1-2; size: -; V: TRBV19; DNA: TGTGCCAGTAGTATATCTGCCTATGGCTACACCTTC; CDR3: CASSISAYGYTF
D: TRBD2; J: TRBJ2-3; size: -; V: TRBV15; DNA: TGTGCCACCAGCAGGATTAGCGGGAGGACAACAGATACGCAGTATTTT; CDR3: CATSRISGRTTDTQYF
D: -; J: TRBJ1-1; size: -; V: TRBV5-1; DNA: TGCGCCAGCAGCCTACAGGGAGCCGGGAACACTGAAGCTTTCTTT; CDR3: CASSLQGAGNTEAFF
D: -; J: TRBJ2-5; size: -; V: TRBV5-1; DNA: TGCGCCAGCAGCTTGGAGGGCTACCCAGGAGAGACCCAGTACTTC; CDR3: CASSLEGYPGETQYF
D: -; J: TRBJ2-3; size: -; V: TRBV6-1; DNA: TGTGCCAGCAGTGAAGGGGGAACTAGCTCTACATGGGATACGCAGTATTTT; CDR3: CASSEGGTSSTWDTQYF
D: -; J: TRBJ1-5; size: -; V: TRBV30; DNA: TGTGCCTGGAGTCTCGGGGGAAATCAGCCCCAGCATTTT; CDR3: CAWSLGGNQPQHF
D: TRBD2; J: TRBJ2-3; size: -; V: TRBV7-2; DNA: TGTGCCAGCAGCTCGGGACTAGCGGGAGCGCTATTGGATACGCAGTATTTT; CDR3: CASSSGLAGALLDTQYF
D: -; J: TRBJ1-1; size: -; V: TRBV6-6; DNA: TGTGCCAGCAGCCCTAAACAGGGCTTAAACACTGAAGCTTTCTTT; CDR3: CASSPKQGLNTEAFF
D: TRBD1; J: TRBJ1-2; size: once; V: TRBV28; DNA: TGTGCCACTCGGTCAGGGGGCAAAGACTATGGCTACACCTTC; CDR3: CATRSGGKDYGYTF
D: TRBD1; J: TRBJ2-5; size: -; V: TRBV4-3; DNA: TGCGCCAGCAGCCCCCCGAACAGGGGGCAAGAGACCCAGTACTTC; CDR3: CASSPPNRGQETQYF
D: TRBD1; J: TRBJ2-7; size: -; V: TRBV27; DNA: TGTGCCAGCAGTAAGGACAGGTACTACGAGCAGTACTTC; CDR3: CASSKDRYYEQYF
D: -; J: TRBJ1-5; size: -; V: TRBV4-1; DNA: TGCGCCAGCAGCCAAGTACCCCAGGGAGTAGGTCAGCCCCAGCATTTT; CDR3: CASSQVPQGVGQPQHF
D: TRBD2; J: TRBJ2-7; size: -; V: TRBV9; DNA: TGTGCCAGCAGCGTAGCGGCTAGCGGGACTTACGAGCAGTACTTC; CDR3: CASSVAASGTYEQYF